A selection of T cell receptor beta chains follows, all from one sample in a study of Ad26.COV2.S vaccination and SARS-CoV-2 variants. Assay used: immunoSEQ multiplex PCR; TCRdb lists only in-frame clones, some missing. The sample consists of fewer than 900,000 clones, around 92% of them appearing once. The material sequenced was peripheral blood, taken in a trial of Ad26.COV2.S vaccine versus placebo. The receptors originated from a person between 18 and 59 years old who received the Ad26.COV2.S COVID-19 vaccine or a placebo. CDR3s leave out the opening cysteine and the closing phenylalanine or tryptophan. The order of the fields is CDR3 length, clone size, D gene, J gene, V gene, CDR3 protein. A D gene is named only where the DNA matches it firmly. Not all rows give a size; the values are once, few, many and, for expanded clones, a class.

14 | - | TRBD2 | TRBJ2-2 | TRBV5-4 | ASSYGLAGATGELF
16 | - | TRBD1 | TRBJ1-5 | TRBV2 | ASSARDRDEYSNQPQH
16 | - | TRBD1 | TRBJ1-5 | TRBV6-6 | ASSPSRTGAGSNQPQH
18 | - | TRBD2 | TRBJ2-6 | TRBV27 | ASSLSLAGGPSSGANVLT
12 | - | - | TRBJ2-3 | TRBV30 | AWSVEGGTDTQY
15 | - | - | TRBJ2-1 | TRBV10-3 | AISEEGGHPSYNEQF
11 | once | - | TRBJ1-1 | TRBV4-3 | ASSQGAGTEAF
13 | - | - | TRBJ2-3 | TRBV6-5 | ASSYSLIGTDTQY
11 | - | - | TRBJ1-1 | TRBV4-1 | ASSLQGNTEAF
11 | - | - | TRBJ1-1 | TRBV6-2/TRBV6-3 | ASSYSEHTEAF
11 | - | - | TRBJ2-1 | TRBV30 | AWSGGIYNEQF
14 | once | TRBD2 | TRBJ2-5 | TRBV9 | ASSLGLAGVGETQY
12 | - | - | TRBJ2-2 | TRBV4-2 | ASSRGGVTGELF
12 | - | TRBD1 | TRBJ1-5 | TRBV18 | ASSSDRGIQPQH
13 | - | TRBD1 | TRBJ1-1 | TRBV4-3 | ASSQGTGVSTEAF
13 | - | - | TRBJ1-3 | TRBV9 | ASSPGEAGGNTIY
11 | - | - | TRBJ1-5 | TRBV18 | ASSPTSNQPQH
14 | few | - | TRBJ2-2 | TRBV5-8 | ASSLETVFGTGELF
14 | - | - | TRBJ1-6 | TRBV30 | AWTGPTSMGNSPLH
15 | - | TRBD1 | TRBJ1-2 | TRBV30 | AWSEPLGQGRGYGYT
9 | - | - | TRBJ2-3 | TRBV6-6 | ASSVRDTQY
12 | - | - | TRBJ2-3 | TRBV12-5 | ASGERTNTDTQY
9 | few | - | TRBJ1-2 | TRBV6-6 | ASSYQHGLT
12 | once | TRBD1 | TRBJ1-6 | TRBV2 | ARGQGAYNSPLH
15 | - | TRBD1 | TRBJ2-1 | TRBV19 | ASSIDRRTGDFVKQF
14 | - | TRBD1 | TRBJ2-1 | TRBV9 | ASSVSGTGPYNEQF
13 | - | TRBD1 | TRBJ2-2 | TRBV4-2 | ASSPWTGDTGELF
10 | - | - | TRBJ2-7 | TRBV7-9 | ASRPVTYEQY
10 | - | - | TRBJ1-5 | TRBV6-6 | ASSYGYQPQH
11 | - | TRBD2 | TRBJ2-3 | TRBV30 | AWSVLAAGTQY
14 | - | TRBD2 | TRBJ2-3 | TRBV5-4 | ASSSSGGSATDTQY
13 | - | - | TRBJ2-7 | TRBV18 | ASSLQSTGAYEQY
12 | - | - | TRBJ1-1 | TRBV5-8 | ASSFWEPNTEAF
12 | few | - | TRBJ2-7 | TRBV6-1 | ASSESGHTYEQY
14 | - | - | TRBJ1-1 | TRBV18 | ASSPVVGGPYTEAF
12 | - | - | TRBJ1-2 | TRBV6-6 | ASSYGQGNYGYT
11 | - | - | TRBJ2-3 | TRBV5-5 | ASSLWFTDTQY
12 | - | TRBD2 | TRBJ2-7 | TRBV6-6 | ASSYSASGGEQY
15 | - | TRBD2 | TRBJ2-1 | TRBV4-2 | ASSLTSGGSSYNEQF
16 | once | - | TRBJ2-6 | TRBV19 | ASSIRGPGNSGANVLT
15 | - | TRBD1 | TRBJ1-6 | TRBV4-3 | ASSQDPGTDLNSPLH
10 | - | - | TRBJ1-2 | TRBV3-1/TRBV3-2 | ASSQDGGFYT
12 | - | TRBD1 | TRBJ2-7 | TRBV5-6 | ASSSGQGAWEQY
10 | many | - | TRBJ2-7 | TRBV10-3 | AISESEREQY
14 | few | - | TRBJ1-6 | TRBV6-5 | ASSYSRLSRYSPLH
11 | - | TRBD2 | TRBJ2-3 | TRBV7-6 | ASTSGGADTQY
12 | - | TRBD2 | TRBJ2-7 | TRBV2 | ASIRREAVYEQY
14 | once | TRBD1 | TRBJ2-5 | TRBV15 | ATSTDRFPAGGTQY
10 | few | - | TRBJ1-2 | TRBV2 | ASSKNYYGYT
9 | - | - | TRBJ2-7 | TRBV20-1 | SAETSYEQY
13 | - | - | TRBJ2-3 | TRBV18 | ASSPDGSSTDTQY